The clone carrying this TCR beta chain was seen a few times. A single record per CDR3 protein comes from TCRdb applying MiXCR to the reads. The sample records around 180,000 distinct CDR3 sequences, under 30% being singletons. The data derive from a study of T cell repertoires in cytomegalovirus infection. The specimen sequenced was PBMCs. The sequence was collected from a human donor in good health (CMV status not recorded). Some clones in this sample may be carry-over from other donors' samples.

The CDR3 bases are TGTGCCAGCAGTTTATCGAGCGAACCTAGCACAGATACGCAGTATTTT. It translates to CASSLSSEPSTDTQYF. V and J are TRBV27 and TRBJ2-3; no reliable D call. The V gene lost 0 bases and the J gene lost 0 bases, with 10 bases spanning the gap. The CDR3 consists of 16 residues. Per the germline V gene, CDR1 is MNHEY and CDR2 is SMNVEV (reference sequence).